The T cell receptor (beta chain) under discussion was sequenced for a study of cytomegalovirus exposure and HLA in healthy donors. Study background: A subsequent analysis reported that the roughly 130 validation repertoires were produced on the same platform that had also been used for the 600 to 800 first-cohort repertoires.

Measured with immunoSEQ multiplex PCR; TCRdb has only the in-frame clones, and not every one. The table records 200,000 to 250,000 clones, around 90% of them present only once. Study observations and caveats: Some public TCRs appeared in many individuals, while most sequences were rare.

Turning to this clone: The target antigen is unknown.

This TCR came from a woman younger than 35 in good health and CMV-seropositive. Sequenced: PBMCs.

The DNA for the CDR3 is TGCGCCAGCAGCCCTAGGGTTCGGGACAGAAGTCTCGAAAACACCATATATTTT. Its translation is CASSPRVRDRSLENTIYF. The chain carries TRBV5-1 and TRBJ1-3; TRBD1 aligns across 7 bases. The J segment lost 6 bases and the V segment lost 4 bases, leaving 19 bases of the junction unmatched. CDR1 and CDR2 (germline): SGHRS, YFSETQ. The CDR3 length is 18 residues.